The sequence of this T cell receptor beta chain was determined in a study of blood T cell repertoires in COVID-19. In the study overall: From T cells, B-cell-depleted T cells, or PBMCs came the material, which was cDNA or gDNA.

This CDR3 region has 15 residues. The germline CDR1 and CDR2 sequences are SGDLS and YYNGEE. Trimming cost V 4 bases and J 6 bases; bases outside gene matches: 9. Original methodology: For nucleated cells, counts were estimated from reference gene primer amplification. Sequencing was performed with immunoSEQ multiplex PCR; in TCRdb, only in-frame clones are kept and a portion is missing. That table furnishes V, J and clone size, whereas the DNA furnished D and trimming. The sample includes more than 150,000 clones, approximately 92% seen only once; the top ten take about 15%. This chain joins TRBV9 and TRBJ2-3, with TRBD2 matching over 9 bases. The sequenced sample consisted of peripheral blood. This clonotype was sampled from a woman in her thirties or forties with acute or convalescent COVID-19. CDR3 coding DNA: TGTGCCAGCAGCTTTAGCGGGGGCCCGCCGGATACGCAGTATTTT. It translates to CASSFSGGPPDTQYF.